What follows describes a single TCR beta chain. In germline, CDR1 is SGHDN, CDR2 FVKESK. The CDR3 sequence is 14 residues long. V lost 4 bases to trimming and J lost 4 bases, with 13 bases between them. This specimen belongs to a study of graft-versus-host responses after intestinal transplantation. Study in general: The transplants performed in recipients were multivisceral, liver-intestinal, or isolated intestinal.

TCRdb's table, derived via immunoSEQ multiplex PCR, lists solely in-frame clones and lacks some. The sample contains about 77,000 clones, roughly 90% of which appear only once. The chain recombines TRBV14 with TRBJ1-1; no clear D gene. The TCR was taken from a human patient who received an intestinal transplant, so some T cells may come from the graft donor. The input for sequencing was PBMCs, taken 98 days after intestinal transplantation. The CDR3 DNA is TGTGCCAGCAGCCCCAAAACACCGGGCACTGAAGCTTTCTTT. As protein: CASSPKTPGTEAFF. The complete variable domain, with remaining parts taken from reference TRBV14 and TRBJ1-1, reads EAGVTQFPSHSVIEKGQTVTLRCDPISGHDNLYWYRRVMGKEIKFLLHFVKESKQDESGMPNNRFLAERTGGTYSTLKVQPAELEDSGVYFCASSPKTPGTEAFFGQGTRLTVV.